These 14 T cell receptor beta chains came from one sample sequenced in a study of T cell responses to AZD1222 COVID-19 vaccine. Data came from immunoSEQ multiplex PCR; TCRdb stores just in-frame clones and leaves some out. The sample consists of 95,000 or so clones, roughly 84% of them appearing once. The sample here was peripheral blood, taken on day 0 of AZD1222 vaccination. Every receptor here comes from an adult in good health.

The table lists this clone with a count of one. This chain joins TRBV6-6 and TRBJ1-2; 9 nucleotides match TRBD1. Germline assignment: CDR1 MNHNY and CDR2 SVGAGI (reference sequence). CDR3 length: 16 amino acids. V was clipped by 5 bases and J by 7 bases; unmatched bases: 14. The CDR3 is CASSNHRDRVLSGYTF. As DNA, the CDR3 is TGTGCCAGCAGTAACCACCGGGACAGGGTATTATCTGGCTACACCTTC.

This clone was recorded once. The J gene is TRBJ1-2, the V gene TRBV5-1, with a possible D match to TRBD1 (6 bases). V lost 0 bases and J 3 bases, leaving 12 bases between the germline ends. From germline, CDR1 is SGHRS and CDR2 YFSETQ. CDR3 length: 15 amino acids. The CDR3 DNA follows: TGCGCCAGCAGCTTGGTAAGGACAGAGTACTATGGCTACACCTTC. It specifies CASSLVRTEYYGYTF.

The V call is TRBV4-3, the J call TRBJ2-3, with D perhaps matching TRBD1 or TRBD2 (5 bases each). Germline V gives CDR1 LGHNA, CDR2 YSLEER. The CDR3 is 15 residues long. The V and J ends lost 0 bases and 4 bases respectively, with 11 bases between them. The DNA of the CDR3 is TGCGCCAGCAGCCAAGATTGGGGGTGGGCAGATACGCAGTATTTT. Translation: CASSQDWGWADTQYF.

This clone showed up just once. The chain links TRBV14 to TRBJ1-1; D remains unclear. The CDR3 length is 13 residues. The V and J ends lost 1 base and 4 bases respectively, with 7 bases between them. Looked up from germline, CDR1 is SGHDN and CDR2 is FVKESK. CDR3 protein: CASSQVGFTEAFF. CDR3 sequence (DNA): TGTGCCAGCAGCCAAGTGGGGTTCACTGAAGCTTTCTTT.

J is TRBJ1-6 and V is TRBV9; 11 bases fit TRBD1. CDR1 and CDR2 (germline): SGDLS, YYNGEE. The CDR3 runs to 14 residues. J was trimmed by 9 bases and V by 3 bases; bases with no gene match: 2. CDR3 loop: CASSEGTGGSPLHF. Written as DNA, the CDR3 is TGTGCCAGCAGCGAGGGGACAGGGGGTTCACCCCTCCACTTT.

The genes are TRBV5-4 and TRBJ2-7; 8 positions match TRBD1. With V trimmed by 4 bases and J by 2 bases, 5 bases remained unmatched. Germline V CDR1 and CDR2: SGHNT, YYREEE (reference sequence). This CDR3 has 14 residues. In DNA form, the CDR3 reads TGTGCCAGCAGCCCTACGGGACAGGCCTACGAGCAGTACTTC. Its translation: CASSPTGQAYEQYF.

The genes are TRBV10-3 and TRBJ2-5, with D perhaps matching TRBD1 or TRBD2 (5 bases each). Germline V gives CDR1 ENHRY, CDR2 SYGVKD. The CDR3 extends over 12 amino acids. With 5 bases removed from V and 3 bases from J, the gap between germline ends came to 7 bases. The CDR3 nucleotides are TGTGCCATCAGTCTGGGGGAAGAGACCCAGTACTTC. It encodes CAISLGEETQYF.

The V and J genes are TRBV19 and TRBJ1-2, with a possible D match to TRBD1 (5 bases). The CDR3 extends over 13 amino acids. Germline CDR1 is LNHDA and CDR2 is SQIVND (reference sequence). V was pared by 0 bases and J by 3 bases, with 5 bases between. CDR3 nucleotides: TGTGCCAGTAGTATAGAAGGGGACTATGGCTACACCTTC. It codes for CASSIEGDYGYTF.

The chain employs TRBV25-1 and TRBJ1-3, with D uncertain. CDR1 and CDR2 (germline): MGHDK, SYGVNS. V was pared by 4 bases and J by 3 bases, with 10 bases between. The CDR3 has 14 residues. This CDR3 reads CASSVAGGGNTIYF. Written as DNA, the CDR3 is TGTGCCAGCAGTGTCGCGGGCGGTGGAAACACCATATATTTT.

The rearrangement links TRBV5-1 to TRBJ1-2; 9 nucleotides align to TRBD1. Germline V gives CDR1 SGHRS, CDR2 YFSETQ. The CDR3 is made up of 15 amino acids. V trimming: 4 bases; J trimming: 4 bases; junction bases outside the gene matches: 8. CDR3 sequence (DNA): TGCGCCAGCAGCCCGGTGGGGGGACAGGGCTATGGCTACACCTTC. Protein: CASSPVGGQGYGYTF.

This chain uses TRBV6-5 with TRBJ2-7, with TRBD2 identical over 10 bases. The CDR3 contains 15 residues. Germline V gives CDR1 MNHEY, CDR2 SVGAGI. Trimming took 7 bases from V and 4 from J; bases not matched to a gene: 10. CDR3 DNA: TGTGCCAGCACCACACCTAGCGGGGGTTATTACGAGCAGTACTTC. This codes for CASTTPSGGYYEQYF.

This CDR3 is CASSVATVLDTQYF. The CDR3, as DNA: TGTGCCAGCAGCGTAGCTACGGTGTTGGATACGCAGTATTTT. The chain couples TRBV9 to TRBJ2-3; the D is unclear. CDR3 length equals 14 residues. CDR1 is SGDLS, CDR2 YYNGEE, per germline. The germline V and J ends were trimmed by 0 bases and 6 bases, with 11 bases remaining between them.

The chain couples TRBV30 to TRBJ1-2, with D hard to call. Trimming left V 5 bases short and J 2 bases short, with 12 bases between. The CDR3 has 13 residues. Germline V gene lookup returns CDR1 GTSNPN and CDR2 SVGIG (reference sequence). The CDR3 here is CAWWTGSNYGYTF. The CDR3 DNA is TGTGCCTGGTGGACCGGTAGCAACTATGGCTACACCTTC. Combining the CDR3 with reference TRBV30 and TRBJ1-2 gives the whole variable domain SQTIHQWPATLVQPVGSPLSLECTVEGTSNPNLYWYRQAAGRGLQLLFYSVGIGQISSEVPQNLSASRPQDRQFILSSKKLLLSDSGFYLCAWWTGSNYGYTFGSGTRLTVV.

This clone was recorded only once. The V and J genes are TRBV19 and TRBJ1-6; D unclear. The CDR3 spans 13 residues. The V end lost 7 bases, the J end lost 2 bases, and 6 bases lay between the germline ends. CDR1 LNHDA and CDR2 SQIVND come from the germline V gene (reference sequence). The CDR3 coding sequence is TGTGCCAGTACCCAAACCTATAATTCACCCCTCCACTTT. As protein: CASTQTYNSPLHF.